This TCR beta chain was identified in a study of tissue T cells after allogeneic stem cell transplantation. Study observations and caveats: Only a limited share of tissue TCRs appeared in blood or spleen.

Remarks on this clone: The antigen is unknown. The gene names here belong to mouse. The read finishes 1 residue shy of the CDR3 end, and the germline J gene is used to complete it.

V was shortened by 4 bases and J by 0 bases, with 11 bases between the two germline ends. The CDR3 covers 15 residues. Germline CDR1 and CDR2: LGHNA and YNLKQL (reference sequence). As to time point: mouse harvest day 14 after allogeneic transplant. The graft held 10^6 splenic CD5+ T cells and 10^7 T-cell-depleted bone marrow cells. Here immunoSEQ multiplex PCR was the method, and the copy in TCRdb shows in-frame clones only, minus some. Of a few thousand clones detected, 30% to 35% appear once; the ten largest clones hold approximately 4.6%. The chain is built from TRBV5 and TRBJ2-3; D not certain. This clonotype originated in a female BALB/c mouse given C57BL/6 T cells with graft-versus-host disease after an allogeneic hematopoietic cell transplant. Sequenced material: skin. CDR3 region: CASSPRHSSAETLYF. The part of the CDR3 DNA that was read is TGTGCCAGCAGCCCCCGACACTCTAGTGCAGAAACGCTGTAT.